Here is one T cell receptor beta chain with its context. This sample is drawn from a study of cytomegalovirus exposure and HLA in healthy donors. Amplification used 60 Vbeta primers and 13 Jbeta primers. The assay was immunoSEQ multiplex PCR, and TCRdb's table has in-frame clones only and misses some. Altogether about 190,000 clones are present, 70% to 80% being singletons, with the ten largest covering roughly 1.6%. The CDR3 is 13 residues long. Trimming at V came to 4 bases and at J to 5 bases, leaving 4 bases not matched to a gene. Germline loops: CDR1 LGHNA, CDR2 YSLEER. This TCR was sampled from a woman aged 45-65 years in good health and CMV-seronegative. Sequencing used PBMCs. The rearrangement links TRBV4-3 to TRBJ1-2, with 7 bases fitting TRBD1. The CDR3 nucleotides are TGCGCCAGCAGCCGCGACAGGGCTTATGGCTACACCTTC. Translated: CASSRDRAYGYTF.